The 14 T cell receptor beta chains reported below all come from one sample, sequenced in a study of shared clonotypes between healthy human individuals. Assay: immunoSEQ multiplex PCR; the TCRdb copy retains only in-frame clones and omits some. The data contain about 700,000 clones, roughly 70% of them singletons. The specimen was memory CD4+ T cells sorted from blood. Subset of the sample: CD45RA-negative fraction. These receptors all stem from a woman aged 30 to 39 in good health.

CDR3 in amino acids: CAWSGGYAGNSGNTIYF. The DNA for the CDR3 is TGTGCCTGGAGTGGGGGATATGCCGGCAACTCTGGAAACACCATATATTTT. V gene TRBV30 combines with J gene TRBJ1-3; D gene ambiguous. The V and J ends lost 1 base and 0 bases respectively, with 16 bases between them. Germline V lookup: CDR1 GTSNPN, CDR2 SVGIG (reference sequence). The CDR3 is 17 amino acids.

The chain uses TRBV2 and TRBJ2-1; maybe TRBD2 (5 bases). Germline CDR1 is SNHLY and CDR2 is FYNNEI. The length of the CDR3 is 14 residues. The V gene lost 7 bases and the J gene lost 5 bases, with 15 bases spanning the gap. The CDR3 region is CASMPRRVNNEQFF. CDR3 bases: TGTGCCAGCATGCCACGGCGGGTAAACAATGAGCAGTTCTTC.

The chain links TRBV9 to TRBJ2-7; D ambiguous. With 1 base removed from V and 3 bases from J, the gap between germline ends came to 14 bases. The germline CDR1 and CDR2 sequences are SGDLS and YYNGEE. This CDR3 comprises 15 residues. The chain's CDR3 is CASSVSPADGYEQYF. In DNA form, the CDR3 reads TGTGCCAGCAGCGTATCTCCTGCGGACGGCTACGAGCAGTACTTC.

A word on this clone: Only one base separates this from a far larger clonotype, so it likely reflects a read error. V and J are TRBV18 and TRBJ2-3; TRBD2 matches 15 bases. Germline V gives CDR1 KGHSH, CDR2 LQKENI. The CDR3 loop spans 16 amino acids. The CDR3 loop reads CVSSPAGTSGRYTQYF. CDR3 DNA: TGTGTCAGCTCACCAGCCGGGACTAGCGGGAGGTATACGCAGTATTTT.

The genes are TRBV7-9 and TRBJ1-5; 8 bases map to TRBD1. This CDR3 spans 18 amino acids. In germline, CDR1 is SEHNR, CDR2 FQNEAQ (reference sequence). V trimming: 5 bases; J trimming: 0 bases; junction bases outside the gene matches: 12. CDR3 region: CASSPYRGQADSNQPQHF. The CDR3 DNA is TGTGCCAGCAGCCCATACCGGGGACAGGCGGATAGCAATCAGCCCCAGCATTTT.

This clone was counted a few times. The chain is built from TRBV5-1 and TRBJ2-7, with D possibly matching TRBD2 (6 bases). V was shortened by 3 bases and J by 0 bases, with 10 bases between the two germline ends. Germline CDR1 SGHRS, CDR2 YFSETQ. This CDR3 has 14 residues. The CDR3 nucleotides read TGCGCCAGCAGCTCGGAGCGGGCCTCCTACGAGCAGTACTTC. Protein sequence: CASSSERASYEQYF.

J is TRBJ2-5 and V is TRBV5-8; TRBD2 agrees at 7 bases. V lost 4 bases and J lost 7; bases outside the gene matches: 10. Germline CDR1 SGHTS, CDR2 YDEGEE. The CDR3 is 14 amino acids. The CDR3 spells CASSPRDYTGTQYF. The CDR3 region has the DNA TGTGCCAGCAGCCCGCGGGACTACACGGGGACCCAGTACTTC. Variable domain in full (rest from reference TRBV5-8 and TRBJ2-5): EAGVTQSPTHLIKTRGQQATLRCSPISGHTSVYWYQQALGLGLQFLLWYDEGEERNRGNFPPRFSGRQFPNYSSELNVNALELEDSALYLCASSPRDYTGTQYFGPGTRLLVL.

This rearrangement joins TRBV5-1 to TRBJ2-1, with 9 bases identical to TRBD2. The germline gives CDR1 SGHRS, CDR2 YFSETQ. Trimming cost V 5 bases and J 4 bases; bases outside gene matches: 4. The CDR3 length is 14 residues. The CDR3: CASRSREGYNEQFF. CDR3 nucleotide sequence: TGCGCCAGCAGGTCGCGGGAGGGGTACAATGAGCAGTTCTTC.

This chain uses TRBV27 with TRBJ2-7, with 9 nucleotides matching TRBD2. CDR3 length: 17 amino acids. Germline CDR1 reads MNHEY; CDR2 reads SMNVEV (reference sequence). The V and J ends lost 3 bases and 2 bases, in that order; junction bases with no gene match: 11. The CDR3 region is CASSFRVFERGAYEQYF. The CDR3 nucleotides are TGTGCCAGCAGTTTCAGGGTGTTCGAGCGGGGGGCCTACGAGCAGTACTTC.

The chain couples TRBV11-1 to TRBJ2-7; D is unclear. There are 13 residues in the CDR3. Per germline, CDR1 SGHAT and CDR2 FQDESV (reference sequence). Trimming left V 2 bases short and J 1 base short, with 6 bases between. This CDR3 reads CASSLPRSYEQYF. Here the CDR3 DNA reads TGTGCCAGCAGCTTACCCAGGTCCTACGAGCAGTACTTC.

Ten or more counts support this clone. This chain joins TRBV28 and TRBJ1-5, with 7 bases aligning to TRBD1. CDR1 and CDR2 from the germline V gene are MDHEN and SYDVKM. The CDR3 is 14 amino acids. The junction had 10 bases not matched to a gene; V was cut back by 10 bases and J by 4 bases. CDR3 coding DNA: TGTGCCATCCAGGGGGAGGTAAGGAATCAGCCCCAGCATTTT. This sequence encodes CAIQGEVRNQPQHF. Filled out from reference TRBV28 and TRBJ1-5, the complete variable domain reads DVKVTQSSRYLVKRTGEKVFLECVQDMDHENMFWYRQDPGLGLRLIYFSYDVKMKEKGDIPEGYSVSREKKERFSLILESASTNQTSMYLCAIQGEVRNQPQHFGDGTRLSIL.

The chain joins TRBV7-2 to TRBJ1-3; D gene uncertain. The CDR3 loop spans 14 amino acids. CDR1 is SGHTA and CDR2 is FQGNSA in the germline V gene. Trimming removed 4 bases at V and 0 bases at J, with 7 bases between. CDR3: CASSYQSSGNTIYF. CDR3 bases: TGTGCCAGCAGCTACCAAAGCTCTGGAAACACCATATATTTT.

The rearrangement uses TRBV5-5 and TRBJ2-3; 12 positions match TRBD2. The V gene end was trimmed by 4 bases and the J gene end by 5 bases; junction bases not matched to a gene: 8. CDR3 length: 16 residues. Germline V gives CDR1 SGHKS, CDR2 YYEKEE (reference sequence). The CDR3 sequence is CASSTGLAGPGDTQYF. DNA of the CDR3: TGTGCCAGCAGCACGGGACTAGCGGGCCCTGGAGATACGCAGTATTTT.

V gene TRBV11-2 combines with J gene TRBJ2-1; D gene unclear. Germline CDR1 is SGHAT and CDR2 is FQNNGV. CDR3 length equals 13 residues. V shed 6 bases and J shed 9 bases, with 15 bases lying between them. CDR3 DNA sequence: TGTGCCAGCAGATGGACCGACGCAATTGAGCAGTTCTTC. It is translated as CASRWTDAIEQFF.